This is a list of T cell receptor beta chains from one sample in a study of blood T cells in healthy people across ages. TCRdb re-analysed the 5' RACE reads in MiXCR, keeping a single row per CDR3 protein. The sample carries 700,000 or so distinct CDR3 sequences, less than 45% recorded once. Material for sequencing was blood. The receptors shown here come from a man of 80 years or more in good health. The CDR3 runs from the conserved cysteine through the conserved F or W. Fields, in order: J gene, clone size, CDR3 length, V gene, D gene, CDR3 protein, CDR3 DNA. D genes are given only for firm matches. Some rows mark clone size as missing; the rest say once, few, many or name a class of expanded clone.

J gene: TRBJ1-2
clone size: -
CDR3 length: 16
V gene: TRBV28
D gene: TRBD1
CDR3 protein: CASRETTGGRGHGYTF
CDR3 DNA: TGTGCCAGCAGGGAAACCACAGGGGGAAGGGGACATGGCTACACCTTC

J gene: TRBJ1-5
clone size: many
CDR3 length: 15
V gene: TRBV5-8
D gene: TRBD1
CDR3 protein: CASSRGQGINQPQHF
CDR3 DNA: TGTGCCAGCAGCCGGGGACAGGGGATTAATCAGCCCCAGCATTTT

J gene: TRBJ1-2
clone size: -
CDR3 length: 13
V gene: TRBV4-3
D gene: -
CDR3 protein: CASSQDTGYGYTF
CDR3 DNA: TGCGCCAGCAGCCAAGATACGGGCTATGGCTACACCTTC

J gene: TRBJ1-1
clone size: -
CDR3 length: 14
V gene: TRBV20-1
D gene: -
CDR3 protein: CSARRGVIDTEAFF
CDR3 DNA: TGCAGTGCTAGGCGCGGAGTTATAGACACTGAAGCTTTCTTT

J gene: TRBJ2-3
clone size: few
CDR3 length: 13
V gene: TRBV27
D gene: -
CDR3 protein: CASSLNFVDTQYF
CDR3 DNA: TGTGCCAGCAGTTTAAATTTTGTAGATACGCAGTATTTT

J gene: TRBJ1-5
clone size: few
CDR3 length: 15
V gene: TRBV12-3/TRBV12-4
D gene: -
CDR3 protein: CASENGEDFYQPQHF
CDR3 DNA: TGTGCCAGCGAAAACGGGGAGGATTTCTATCAGCCCCAGCATTTT

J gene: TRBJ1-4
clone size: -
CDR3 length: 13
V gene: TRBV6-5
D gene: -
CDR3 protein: CASSDRPGGKLFF
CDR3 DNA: TGTGCCAGCAGTGACCGCCCGGGGGGGAAACTGTTTTTT

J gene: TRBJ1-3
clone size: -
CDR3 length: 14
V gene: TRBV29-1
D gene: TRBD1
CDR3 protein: CSGRQGSSGNTIYF
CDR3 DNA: TGCAGCGGGAGACAGGGGAGCTCTGGAAACACCATATATTTT

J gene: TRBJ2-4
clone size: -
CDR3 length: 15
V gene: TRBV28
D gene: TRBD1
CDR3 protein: CASRGQVGAKNIQYF
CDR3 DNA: TGTGCCAGCCGCGGACAGGTTGGGGCCAAAAACATTCAGTACTTC

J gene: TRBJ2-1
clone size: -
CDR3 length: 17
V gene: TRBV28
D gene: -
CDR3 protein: CASSLIEGGGRFNEQFF
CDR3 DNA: TGTGCCAGCAGTTTAATCGAGGGGGGCGGTCGTTTCAATGAGCAGTTCTTC

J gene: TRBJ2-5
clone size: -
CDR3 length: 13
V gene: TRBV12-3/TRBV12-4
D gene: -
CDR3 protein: CASSLGDVGTQYF
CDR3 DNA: TGTGCCAGCAGTTTAGGGGACGTGGGGACCCAGTACTTC

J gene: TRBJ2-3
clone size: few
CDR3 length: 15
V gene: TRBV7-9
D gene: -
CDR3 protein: CASFKRGVGTDTQYF
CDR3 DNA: TGTGCCAGCTTCAAGAGGGGGGTTGGCACAGATACGCAGTATTTT

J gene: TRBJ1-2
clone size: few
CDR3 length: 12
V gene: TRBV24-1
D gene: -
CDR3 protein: CATLGGLGGYTF
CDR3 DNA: TGTGCCACCCTTGGAGGATTAGGTGGCTACACCTTC

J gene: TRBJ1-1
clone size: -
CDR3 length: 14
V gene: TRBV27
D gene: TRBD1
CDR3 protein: CASRRRDSGSEAFF
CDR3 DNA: TGTGCCAGCAGAAGACGGGACAGCGGCTCTGAAGCTTTCTTT